Here is one TCR beta chain with its context. What it recognizes is unknown. The sample is drawn from a study of graft-versus-host responses after intestinal transplantation. About the study: Recipients were all induced with anti-thymocyte globulin, then given tacrolimus and steroids for approximately three years. Whole-study findings and limits: Graft-donor T cell macrochimerism coincided with high graft-versus-host to host-versus-graft clonal ratios in allografts. Maximum circulating GvH clone levels tracked with early post-transplant HvG decreases. GvH clones turned up in recipient marrow; some had shown up first in ileum or blood.

This table comes from immunoSEQ multiplex PCR, and its TCRdb copy is limited to in-frame clones, with some not included. The data show about 36,000 clones, roughly 94% seen once. The V gene's germline CDR1 is WSHSY and CDR2 SAAADI. V was clipped by 2 bases and J by 2 bases; unmatched bases: 6. CDR3 length equals 17 residues. This sample comprised unstimulated CD4+ T cells sorted from spleen or lymph node cells, obtained before transplant. The TCR sequence derives from a human donor who was the organ donor for an intestinal transplant. The rearrangement joins TRBV10-2 to TRBJ1-2; 12 nucleotides agree with TRBD1. The DNA of the CDR3 is TGCGCCAGCAGTGAGCCTCCGGGACAGGGGGCGAACTATGGCTACACCTTC. Protein: CASSEPPGQGANYGYTF.